The clone carrying this T cell receptor (beta chain) was seen repeatedly, ten times or more. Its target is not known. The CDR3 length is 13 residues. Germline loops: CDR1 DFQATT, CDR2 SNEGSKA (reference sequence). The ends were cut back, 3 bases at V and 2 bases at J, with 9 bases in the middle. TCRdb independently ran MiXCR on the 5' RACE reads; one entry per CDR3 protein. The sample carries roughly 160,000 distinct CDR3 sequences, 9.8% recorded once. This sample was included in a study of CD8 T cells in ankylosing spondylitis. Overall study results and limits: Earlier literature documents some of the motif variants in reactive arthritis synovial fluid and blood.

This sequence originates from a female donor with ankylosing spondylitis or in good health (not recorded which). J is TRBJ2-3 and V is TRBV20-1; D unresolved. Specimen: blood, either unsorted or a sorted T cell fraction (not recorded which). CDR3 bases: TGCAGTGCTAGGGAGCGTTACACAGATACGCAGTATTTT. Translation: CSARERYTDTQYF.